This record concerns one T cell receptor beta chain sequence. Its antigen is still unknown. Using a J-beta primer mix together with a sample-barcoded 5' primer, a second PCR was run for roughly 7 to 11 cycles. The study obtained at least 2.5 million CDR3-containing paired-end reads from every sample. TCRdb reprocessed the 5' RACE reads via MiXCR and lists one record per CDR3 protein. The sample includes 650,000 to 900,000 distinct CDR3 sequences, around two thirds of them seen just once. The sample comes from a study of blood T cells in healthy people across ages. Overall study results and limits: Diversity was higher, and naive CD4+ cells more numerous, in long-lived donors than in aged donors.

This CDR3 is built from 16 residues. Per the germline V gene, CDR1 is SQVTM and CDR2 is ANQGSEA. Sequences were obtained from blood. V is TRBV29-1 and J is TRBJ2-4, with a weak D call TRBD2 (6 bases). The end of the DNA fits TRBJ2-7 better, so the J call may be wrong. This clonotype was sampled from a man aged 25 to 40 in good health. The CDR3 nucleotides are TGCAGCGTTGAGGAGGGGCAACCGATCGGGAACTACGAGCAGTACTTC. Amino acids: CSVEEGQPIGNYEQYF.